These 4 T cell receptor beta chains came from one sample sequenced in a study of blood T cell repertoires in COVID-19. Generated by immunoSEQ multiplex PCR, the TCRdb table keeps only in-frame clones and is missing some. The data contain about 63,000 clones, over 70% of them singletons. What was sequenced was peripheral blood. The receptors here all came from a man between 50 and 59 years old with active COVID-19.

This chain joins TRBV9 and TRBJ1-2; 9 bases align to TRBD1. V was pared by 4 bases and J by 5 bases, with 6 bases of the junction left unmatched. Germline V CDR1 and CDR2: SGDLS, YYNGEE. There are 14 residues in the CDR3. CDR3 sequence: CASSWGQGNYGYTF. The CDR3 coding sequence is TGTGCCAGCAGCTGGGGACAGGGAAATTATGGCTACACCTTC.

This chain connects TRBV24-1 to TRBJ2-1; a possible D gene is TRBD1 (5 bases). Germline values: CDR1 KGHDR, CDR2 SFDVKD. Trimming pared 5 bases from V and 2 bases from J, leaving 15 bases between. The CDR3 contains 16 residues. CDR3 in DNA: TGTGCCACCAGTGGCTCCACAGGAATTCCCTACAATGAGCAGTTCTTC. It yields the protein CATSGSTGIPYNEQFF.

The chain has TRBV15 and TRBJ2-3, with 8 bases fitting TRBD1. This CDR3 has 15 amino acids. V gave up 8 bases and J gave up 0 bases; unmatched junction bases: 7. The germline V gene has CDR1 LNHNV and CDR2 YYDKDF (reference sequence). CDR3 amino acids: CATVTGTGSTDTQYF. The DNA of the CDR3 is TGTGCCACCGTGACCGGGACAGGTAGCACAGATACGCAGTATTTT.

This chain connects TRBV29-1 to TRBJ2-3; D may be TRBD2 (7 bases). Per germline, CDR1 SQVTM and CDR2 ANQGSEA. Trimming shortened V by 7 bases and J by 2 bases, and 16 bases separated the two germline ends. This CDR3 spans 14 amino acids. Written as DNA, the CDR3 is TGCAGCGCCTCCTCCGGGGGGCTCACAGATACGCAGTATTTT. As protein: CSASSGGLTDTQYF.